Reported below is one T cell receptor (beta chain). Its antigen is currently unknown. This entry belongs to a study of STAT3 mutations in large granular lymphocyte leukemia. For the study at large: Canonical activating STAT3 mutations were detected in roughly half of the longitudinally sequenced T-LGLL patients.

General study points: Every T-LGLL patient had at least one immunodominant TCRbeta clonotype.

The assay was immunoSEQ multiplex PCR, and TCRdb's table has in-frame clones only and misses some. Here the sample spans roughly 14,000 clones, around nine tenths being singletons. Sequenced: peripheral blood mononuclear cells. The sequence was collected from a woman aged 45 to 65 with T-cell large granular lymphocyte leukemia. Some clones in this sample may be carry-over from other donors' samples.

The CDR3 loop reads CSVDLMNTEAFF. The CDR3 region has the DNA TGCAGCGTTGATCTGATGAACACTGAAGCTTTCTTT. The rearrangement joins TRBV29-1 to TRBJ1-1; D unclear. V was cut by 3 bases and J by 0 bases, with 5 bases left in between. CDR3 length: 12 residues. Germline CDR1 SQVTM, CDR2 ANQGSEA.